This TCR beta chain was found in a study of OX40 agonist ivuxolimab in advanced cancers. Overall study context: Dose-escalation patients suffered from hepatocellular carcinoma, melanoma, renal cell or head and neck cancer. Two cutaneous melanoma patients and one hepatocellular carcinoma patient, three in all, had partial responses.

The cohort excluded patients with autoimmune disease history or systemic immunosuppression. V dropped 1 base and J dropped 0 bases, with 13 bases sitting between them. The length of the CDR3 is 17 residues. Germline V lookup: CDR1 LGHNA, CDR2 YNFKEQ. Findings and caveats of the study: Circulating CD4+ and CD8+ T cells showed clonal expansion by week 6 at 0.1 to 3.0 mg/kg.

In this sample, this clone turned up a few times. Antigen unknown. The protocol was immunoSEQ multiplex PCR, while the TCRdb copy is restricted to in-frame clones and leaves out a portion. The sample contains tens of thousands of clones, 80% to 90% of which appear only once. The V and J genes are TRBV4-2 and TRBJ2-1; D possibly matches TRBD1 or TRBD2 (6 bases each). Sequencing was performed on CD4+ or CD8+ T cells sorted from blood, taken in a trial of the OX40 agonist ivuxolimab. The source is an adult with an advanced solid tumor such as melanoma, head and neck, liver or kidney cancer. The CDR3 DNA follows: TGTGCCAGCAGCCAAGGGGTAGGGGGGAGCTCCTACAATGAGCAGTTCTTC. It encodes CASSQGVGGSSYNEQFF.